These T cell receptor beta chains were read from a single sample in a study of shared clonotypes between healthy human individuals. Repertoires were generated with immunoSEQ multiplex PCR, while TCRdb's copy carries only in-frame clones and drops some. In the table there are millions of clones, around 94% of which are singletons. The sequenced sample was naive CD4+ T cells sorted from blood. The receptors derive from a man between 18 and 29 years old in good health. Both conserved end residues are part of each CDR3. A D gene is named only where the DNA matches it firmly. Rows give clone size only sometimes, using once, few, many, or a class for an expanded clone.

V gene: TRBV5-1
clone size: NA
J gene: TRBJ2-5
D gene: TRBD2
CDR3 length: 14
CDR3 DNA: TGCGCCAGCAGCCCCGGGACTAGCCTTAAGACCCAGTACTTC
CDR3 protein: CASSPGTSLKTQYF

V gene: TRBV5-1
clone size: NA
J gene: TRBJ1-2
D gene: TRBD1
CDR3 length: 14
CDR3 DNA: TGCGCCAGCAGCTTGGGTGGACAGGGCTATGGCTACACCTTC
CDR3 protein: CASSLGGQGYGYTF

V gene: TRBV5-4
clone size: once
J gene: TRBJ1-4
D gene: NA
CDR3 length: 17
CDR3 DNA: TGTGCCAGCAGCTTGGCCAAGACTGGGGGAGTAGGAGAAAAACTGTTTTTT
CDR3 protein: CASSLAKTGGVGEKLFF

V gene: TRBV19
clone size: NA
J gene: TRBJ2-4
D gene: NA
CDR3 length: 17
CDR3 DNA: TGTGCCAGTAGCAGTTGGGGCACACTAGCAACCAAAAACATTCAGTACTTC
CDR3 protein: CASSSWGTLATKNIQYF

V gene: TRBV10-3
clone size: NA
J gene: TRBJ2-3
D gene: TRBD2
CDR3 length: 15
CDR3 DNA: TGTGCCATCAGAGGGACTAGCGGGAAGACAGATACGCAGTATTTT
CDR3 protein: CAIRGTSGKTDTQYF

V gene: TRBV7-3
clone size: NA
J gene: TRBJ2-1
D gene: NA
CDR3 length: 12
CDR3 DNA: TGTGCCAGCAGCTCCAGCAGGGATGAGCAGTTCTTC
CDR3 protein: CASSSSRDEQFF

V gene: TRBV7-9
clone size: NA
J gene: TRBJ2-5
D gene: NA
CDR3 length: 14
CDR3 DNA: TGTGCCAGCAGTACCGGGACAATCCAAGAGACCCAGTACTTC
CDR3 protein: CASSTGTIQETQYF

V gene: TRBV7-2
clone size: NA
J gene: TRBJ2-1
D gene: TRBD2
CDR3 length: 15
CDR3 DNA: TGTGCCAGCAGCGTTACTAGCGCTGCCTACAATGAGCAGTTCTTC
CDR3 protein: CASSVTSAAYNEQFF

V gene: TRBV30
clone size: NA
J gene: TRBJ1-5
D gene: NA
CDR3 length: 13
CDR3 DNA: TGTGCCTGGCGGGGGCAGGGCAATCAGCCCCAGCATTTT
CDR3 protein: CAWRGQGNQPQHF

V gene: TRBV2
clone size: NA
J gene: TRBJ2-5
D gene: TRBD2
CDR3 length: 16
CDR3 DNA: TGTGCCAGCTCTCCTGGGGAGGGACTAGTTGTGAAGACCCAGTACTTC
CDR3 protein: CASSPGEGLVVKTQYF

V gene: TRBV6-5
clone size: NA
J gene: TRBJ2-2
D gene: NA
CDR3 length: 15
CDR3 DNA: TGTGCCAGCAGTTACTCCCCCGGGACCCCCGGGGAGCTGTTTTTT
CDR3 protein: CASSYSPGTPGELFF

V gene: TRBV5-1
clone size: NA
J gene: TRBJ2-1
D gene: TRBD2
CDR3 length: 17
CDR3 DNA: TGCGCCAGCAGCGGGTTTACTAGCGGGTTTGCCTACAATGAGCAGTTCTTC
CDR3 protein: CASSGFTSGFAYNEQFF

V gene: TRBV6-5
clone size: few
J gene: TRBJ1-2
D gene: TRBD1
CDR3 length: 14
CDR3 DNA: TGTGCCAGCAGTCAGTACAGGGGGCTCAGGGGCTACACCTTC
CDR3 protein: CASSQYRGLRGYTF

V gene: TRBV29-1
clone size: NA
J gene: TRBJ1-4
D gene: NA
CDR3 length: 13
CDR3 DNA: TGCAGCGTCGGTTGGGCAGCTAATGAAAAACTGTTTTTT
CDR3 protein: CSVGWAANEKLFF

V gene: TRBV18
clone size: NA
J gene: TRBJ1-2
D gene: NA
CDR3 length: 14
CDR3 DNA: TGTGCCAGCTCTCCAATTGGGGAGGACTATGGCTACACCTTC
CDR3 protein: CASSPIGEDYGYTF

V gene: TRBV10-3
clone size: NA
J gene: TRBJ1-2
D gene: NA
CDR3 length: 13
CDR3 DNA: TGTGCCATCCGAGCTTTAACTCTGGACGGCTACACCTTC
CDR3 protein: CAIRALTLDGYTF

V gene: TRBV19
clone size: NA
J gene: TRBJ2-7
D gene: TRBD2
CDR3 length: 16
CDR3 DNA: TGTGCCAGTAGCACTAGCGGGAAAAAGAGCTCCTACGAGCAGTACTTC
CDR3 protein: CASSTSGKKSSYEQYF

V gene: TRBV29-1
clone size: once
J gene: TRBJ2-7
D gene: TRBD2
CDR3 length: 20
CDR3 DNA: TGCAGCGTCGTCACCGGGACAGGCTATGGGACTAGCGGGAGGGCGTACGAGCAGTACTTC
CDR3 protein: CSVVTGTGYGTSGRAYEQYF

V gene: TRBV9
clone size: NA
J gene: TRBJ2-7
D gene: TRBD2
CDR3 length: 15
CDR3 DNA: TGTGCCAGCAGCGCCGGGACTAGCTTTTTCAACGAGCAGTACTTC
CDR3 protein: CASSAGTSFFNEQYF

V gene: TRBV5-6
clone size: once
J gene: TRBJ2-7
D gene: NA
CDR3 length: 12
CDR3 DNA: TGTGCCAGCAGCTTGACCCGGTACGAGCAGTACTTC
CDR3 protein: CASSLTRYEQYF

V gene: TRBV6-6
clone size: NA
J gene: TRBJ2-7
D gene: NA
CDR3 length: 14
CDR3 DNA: TGTGCCAGCAGCTCAGCGGGCTCCGGCAACGAGCAGTACTTC
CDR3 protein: CASSSAGSGNEQYF

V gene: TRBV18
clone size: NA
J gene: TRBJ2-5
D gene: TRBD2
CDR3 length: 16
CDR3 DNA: TGTGCCAGCTCCCCTAGCGGGAGCTTCCTCCAAGAGACCCAGTACTTC
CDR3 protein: CASSPSGSFLQETQYF

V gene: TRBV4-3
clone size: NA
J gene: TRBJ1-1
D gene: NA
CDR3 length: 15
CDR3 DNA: TGCGCCAGCAGCCAAGAATCCGGGAAGAACACTGAAGCTTTCTTT
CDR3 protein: CASSQESGKNTEAFF

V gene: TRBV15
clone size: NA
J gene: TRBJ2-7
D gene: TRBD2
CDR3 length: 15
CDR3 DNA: TGTGCCACCAGCACCCGTAGCGGGAGTTCCTACGAGCAGTACTTC
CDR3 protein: CATSTRSGSSYEQYF

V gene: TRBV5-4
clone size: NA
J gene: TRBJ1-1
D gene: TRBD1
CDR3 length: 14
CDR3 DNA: TGTGCCAGCAGCCGGGACAGGGAGAACACTGAAGCTTTCTTT
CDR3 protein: CASSRDRENTEAFF

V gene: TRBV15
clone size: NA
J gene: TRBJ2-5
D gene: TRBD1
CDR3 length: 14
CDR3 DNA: TGTGCCACCAGAAGGACAGGGGGCGGGGAGACCCAGTACTTC
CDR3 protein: CATRRTGGGETQYF

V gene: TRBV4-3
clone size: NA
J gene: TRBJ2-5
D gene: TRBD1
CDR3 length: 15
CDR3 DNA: TGCGCCAGCAGCCAGCGAAGAGGGACAGAAGAGACCCAGTACTTC
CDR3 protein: CASSQRRGTEETQYF

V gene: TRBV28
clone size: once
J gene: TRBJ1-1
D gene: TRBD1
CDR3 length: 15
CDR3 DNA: TGTGCCAGCAGTTTACCCAGACAGGGGGCGACTGAAGCTTTCTTT
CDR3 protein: CASSLPRQGATEAFF